This TCR beta chain appears in the sequencing data of a study of blood T cell repertoires in COVID-19. Study as a whole: Sources were T cells, B-cell-depleted T cells, or PBMCs; the material itself was cDNA or gDNA.

The CDR3 sequence is 14 residues long. Per the germline V gene, CDR1 is SGHAT and CDR2 is FQDESV (reference sequence). V lost 5 bases to trimming and J lost 5 bases; unmatched junction nucleotides: 5. Per the authors' pipeline: Cell counts per sample came from amplifying reference gene primers. Generated by immunoSEQ multiplex PCR, the TCRdb table keeps only in-frame clones and is missing some. That table supplies the V and J calls and clone size; D and trimming were determined from the DNA. The data show approximately 270,000 clones, about 89% seen once. The source of this sequence is a man aged 30-40 years with acute or convalescent COVID-19. Sequenced material: peripheral blood. The chain recombines TRBV11-1 with TRBJ2-7; TRBD1 matches 11 bases. CDR3 bases: TGTGCCAGCAGCCCCCGGGACAGGGGGGACGAGCAGTACTTC. Residues: CASSPRDRGDEQYF.